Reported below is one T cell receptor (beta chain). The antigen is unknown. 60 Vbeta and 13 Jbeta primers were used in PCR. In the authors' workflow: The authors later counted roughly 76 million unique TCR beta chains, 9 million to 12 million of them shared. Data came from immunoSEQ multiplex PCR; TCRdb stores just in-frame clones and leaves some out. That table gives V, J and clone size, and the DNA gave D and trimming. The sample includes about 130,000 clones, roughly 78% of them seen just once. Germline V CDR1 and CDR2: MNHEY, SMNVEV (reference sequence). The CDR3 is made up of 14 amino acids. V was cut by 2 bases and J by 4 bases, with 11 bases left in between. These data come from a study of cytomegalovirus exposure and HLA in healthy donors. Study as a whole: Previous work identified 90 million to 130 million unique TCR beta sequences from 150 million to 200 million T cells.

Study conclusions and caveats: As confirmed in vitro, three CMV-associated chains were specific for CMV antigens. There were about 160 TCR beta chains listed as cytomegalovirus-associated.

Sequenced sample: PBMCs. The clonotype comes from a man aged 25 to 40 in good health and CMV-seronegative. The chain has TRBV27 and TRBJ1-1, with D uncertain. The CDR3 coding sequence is TGTGCCAGCAGTTTAGCAGGTGGAACCACTGAAGCTTTCTTT. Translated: CASSLAGGTTEAFF.